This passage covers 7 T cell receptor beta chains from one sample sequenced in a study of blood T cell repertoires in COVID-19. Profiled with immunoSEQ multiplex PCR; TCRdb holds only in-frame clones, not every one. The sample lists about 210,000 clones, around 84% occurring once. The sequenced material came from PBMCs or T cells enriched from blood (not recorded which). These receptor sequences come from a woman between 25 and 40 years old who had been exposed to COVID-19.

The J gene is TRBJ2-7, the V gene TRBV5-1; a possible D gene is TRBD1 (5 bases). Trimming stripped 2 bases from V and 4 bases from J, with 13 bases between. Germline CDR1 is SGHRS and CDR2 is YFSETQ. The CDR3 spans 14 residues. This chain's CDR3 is CASSFDRSVYEQYF. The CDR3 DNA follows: TGCGCCAGCAGCTTCGACAGATCCGTGTACGAGCAGTACTTC.

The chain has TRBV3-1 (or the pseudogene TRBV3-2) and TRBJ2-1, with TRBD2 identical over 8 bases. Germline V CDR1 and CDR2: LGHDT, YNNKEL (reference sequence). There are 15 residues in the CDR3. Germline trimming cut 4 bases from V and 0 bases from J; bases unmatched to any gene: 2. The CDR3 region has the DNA TGTGCCAGCAGCCTAAGCGGGAGCTCCTACAATGAGCAGTTCTTC. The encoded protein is CASSLSGSSYNEQFF.

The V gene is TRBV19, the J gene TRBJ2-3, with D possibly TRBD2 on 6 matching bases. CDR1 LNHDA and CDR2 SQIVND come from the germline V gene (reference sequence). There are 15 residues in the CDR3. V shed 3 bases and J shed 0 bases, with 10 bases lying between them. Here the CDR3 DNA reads TGTGCCAGTAGTATTTTTCGGGGGAGCACAGATACGCAGTATTTT. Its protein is CASSIFRGSTDTQYF.

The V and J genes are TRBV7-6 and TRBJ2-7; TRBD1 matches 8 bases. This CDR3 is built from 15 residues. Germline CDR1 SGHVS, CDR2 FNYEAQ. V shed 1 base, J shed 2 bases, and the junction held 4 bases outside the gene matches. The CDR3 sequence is CASSLDRGKTYEQYF. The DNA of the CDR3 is TGTGCCAGCAGCTTAGACAGGGGGAAAACCTACGAGCAGTACTTC.

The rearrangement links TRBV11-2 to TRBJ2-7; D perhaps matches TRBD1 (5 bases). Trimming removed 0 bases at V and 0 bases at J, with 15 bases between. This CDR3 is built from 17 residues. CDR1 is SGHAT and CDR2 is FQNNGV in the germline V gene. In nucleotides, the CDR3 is TGTGCCAGCAGCTTAGATGAGAGGCAGGGAAACTCCTACGAGCAGTACTTC. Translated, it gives CASSLDERQGNSYEQYF.

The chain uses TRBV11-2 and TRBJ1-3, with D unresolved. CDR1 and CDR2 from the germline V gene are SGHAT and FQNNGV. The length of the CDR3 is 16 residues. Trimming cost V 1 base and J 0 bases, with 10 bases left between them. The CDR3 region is CASSLVLGSSGNTIYF. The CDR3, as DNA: TGTGCCAGCAGCTTAGTTTTGGGCTCCTCTGGAAACACCATATATTTT.

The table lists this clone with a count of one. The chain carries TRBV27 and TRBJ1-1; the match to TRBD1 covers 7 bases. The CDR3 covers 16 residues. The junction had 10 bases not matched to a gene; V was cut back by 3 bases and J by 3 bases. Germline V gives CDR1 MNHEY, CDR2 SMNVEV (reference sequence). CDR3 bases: TGTGCCAGCAGTTTCCTCCCGAGGGGGCAGGACACTGAAGCTTTCTTT. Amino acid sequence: CASSFLPRGQDTEAFF.